This T cell receptor (beta chain) was sequenced during a study of vaccination and CD4 T cells after COVID-19. Across the study: Convalescent persons amounted to six males plus four females, two of whom were Hispanic.

On this clonotype itself: Its antigen is as yet unknown. Germline and junction disagree at one end, which may indicate a read error.

The study's findings and limits: Vaccine-specific clones in convalescent patients were spike mono-reactive in 304 of 307 cases.

Once obtained from cultured CD4+ T cells, the DNA was sequenced using the Oncomine TCR Beta short-read assay. TCRdb recomputed calls from the PCR reads with MiXCR, one row per CDR3 protein. The repertoire holds 23,000 or so distinct CDR3 sequences, with 30% as singletons. This CDR3 comprises 13 residues. Germline loops: CDR1 SSHAT, CDR2 FNYEAQ (reference sequence). Time point reported: late sampling 161 to 241 days after vaccination in a few convalescent patients. This sample's treatment: approximately 9-day PBMC culture with coronavirus spike peptide pools or control peptides (ViraFEST assay). The sequencing here drew on CD4+ T cells from blood, cultured in vitro, taken about 7 months after SARS-CoV-2 vaccination. The clonotype originates from a human donor who had recovered from COVID-19. The chain joins TRBV7-7 to TRBJ2-3; D unclear. The CDR3 nucleotides read TGTGCTAGCAGCCCAAATTACCAATCTACGCAGTATTTT. This gives the protein CASSPNYQSTQYF.